This T cell receptor beta chain was captured in a study of T cells after yellow fever vaccination. Notes on the study in general: Abundant clonotypes from the bulk population could contaminate FACS-sorted repertoires. Overlap between CD4 and CD8 compartments was detected for a small share of clonotypes.

This CDR3 has 14 amino acids. Trimming removed 5 bases from V and 3 bases from J; junction bases left unmatched: 6. Germline V CDR1 and CDR2: LNHNV, YYDKDF (reference sequence). In making TCR cDNA, 5'RACE template switching added a universal primer site and UMIs to it. TCRdb used MiXCR to reprocess the 5' RACE reads, holding one entry per CDR3 protein. The sample has roughly 350,000 distinct CDR3 sequences, about 4% seen once. A remark on this clonotype: What it recognizes is unknown.

This receptor was taken from a man aged 18 to 30 who received the YFV17D yellow fever vaccine. Sequences were derived from PBMCs, sampled 5 days after the yellow fever booster vaccination. V gene TRBV15 combines with J gene TRBJ1-1; 7 bases fit TRBD1. This CDR3 is CATSGQVLDTEAFF. For the CDR3, the DNA is TGTGCCACCAGCGGACAGGTTCTAGACACTGAAGCTTTCTTT.